One T cell receptor (beta chain) is described in this entry. The identical CDR3 is also encoded by other nucleotide sequences in the sample. Repertoires were generated with immunoSEQ multiplex PCR, while TCRdb's copy carries only in-frame clones and drops some. The sample lists roughly 2.2 million clones, under 95% occurring once. Negatively enriched CD4+ T cells were divided by CD45RA into naive and memory. Germline-derived CDR1 and CDR2 are SGHRS and YFSETQ. V was trimmed by 0 bases and J by 7 bases, leaving 8 bases between them. The CDR3 is 13 residues long. The record originates from a study of shared clonotypes between healthy human individuals.

The sequencing sample was made of naive CD4+ T cells from PBMCs. Subset in this sample: CD45RA+ positively selected. The rearrangement joins TRBV5-1 to TRBJ1-5, with a weak D call TRBD1 (6 bases). This TCR derives from a man aged 18 to 35 in good health. Some clones in this sample may be carry-over from other donors' samples. DNA for the CDR3: TGCGCCAGCAGCTTGGAAGGGGGGCAGCCCCAGCATTTT. Protein: CASSLEGGQPQHF.